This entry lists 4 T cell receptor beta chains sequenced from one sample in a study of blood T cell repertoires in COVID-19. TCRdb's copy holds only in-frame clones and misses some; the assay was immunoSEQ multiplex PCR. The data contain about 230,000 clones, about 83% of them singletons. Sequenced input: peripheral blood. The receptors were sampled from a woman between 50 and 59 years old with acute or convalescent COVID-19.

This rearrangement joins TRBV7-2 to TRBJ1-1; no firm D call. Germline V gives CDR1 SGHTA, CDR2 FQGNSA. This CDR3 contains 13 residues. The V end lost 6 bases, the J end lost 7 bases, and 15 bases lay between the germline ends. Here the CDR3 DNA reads TGTGCCAGCAGTCCTAGCGGGCAGTTTGAAGCTTTCTTT. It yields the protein CASSPSGQFEAFF.

CDR3 sequence: CASSLSNEQFF. DNA of the CDR3: TGTGCCAGCAGTTTGTCAAATGAGCAGTTCTTC. The V gene is TRBV12-3 or TRBV12-4, the J gene TRBJ2-1, with D unresolved. CDR3 length equals 11 residues. The ends were cut back, 3 bases at V and 7 bases at J, with 4 bases in the middle.

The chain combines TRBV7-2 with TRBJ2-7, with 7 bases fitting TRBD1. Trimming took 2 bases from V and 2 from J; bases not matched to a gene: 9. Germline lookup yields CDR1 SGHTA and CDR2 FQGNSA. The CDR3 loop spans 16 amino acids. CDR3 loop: CASSLRLGDSAYEQYF. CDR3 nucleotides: TGTGCCAGCAGCTTAAGGTTGGGGGACAGTGCCTACGAGCAGTACTTC.

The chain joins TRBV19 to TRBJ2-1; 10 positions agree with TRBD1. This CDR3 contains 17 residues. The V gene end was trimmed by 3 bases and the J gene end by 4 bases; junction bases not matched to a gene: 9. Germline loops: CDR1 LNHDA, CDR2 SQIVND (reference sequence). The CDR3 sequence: CASSMVGRDRGYNEQFF. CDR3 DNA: TGTGCCAGTAGTATGGTAGGCCGGGACAGGGGTTACAATGAGCAGTTCTTC.